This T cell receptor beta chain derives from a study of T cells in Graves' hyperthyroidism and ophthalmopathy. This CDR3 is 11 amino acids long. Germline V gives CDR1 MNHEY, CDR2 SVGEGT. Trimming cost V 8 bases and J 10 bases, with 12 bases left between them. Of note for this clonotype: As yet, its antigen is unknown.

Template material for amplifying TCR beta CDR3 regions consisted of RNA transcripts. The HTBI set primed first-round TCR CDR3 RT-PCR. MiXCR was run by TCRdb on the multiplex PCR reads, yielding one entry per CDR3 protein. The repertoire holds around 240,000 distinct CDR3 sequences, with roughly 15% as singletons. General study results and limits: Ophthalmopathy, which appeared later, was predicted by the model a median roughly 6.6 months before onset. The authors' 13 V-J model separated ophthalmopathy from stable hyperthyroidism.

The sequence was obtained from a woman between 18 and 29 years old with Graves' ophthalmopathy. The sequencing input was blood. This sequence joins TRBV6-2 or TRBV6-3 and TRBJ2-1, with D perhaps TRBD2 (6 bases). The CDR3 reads CASSRDCEQFF. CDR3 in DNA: TGTGCCAGCTCTCGGGACTGCGAGCAGTTCTTC.